Described below is a single T cell receptor (beta chain) sequence and its context. Clones were read by immunoSEQ multiplex PCR, and TCRdb kept only the in-frame ones, dropping some. The data hold about 100,000 clones, with over 75% observed a single time. This record comes from a study of blood T cell repertoires in COVID-19. CDR3 length equals 14 residues. Per the germline V gene, CDR1 is MNHEY and CDR2 is SVGAGI. Trimming stripped 4 bases from V and 4 bases from J, with 10 bases between. This chain uses TRBV6-5 with TRBJ2-2; no firm D call. The sequence came from a human donor in a cohort sampled during active COVID-19. Sequencing was done on a sample of peripheral blood. CDR3 amino acids: CASSLFSGTGELFF. CDR3 bases: TGTGCCAGCAGTTTATTCTCGGGCACCGGGGAGCTGTTTTTT.